Listed here are 26 T cell receptor beta chains from one sample, sequenced in a study of blood T cell repertoires in COVID-19. Assay: immunoSEQ multiplex PCR; the TCRdb copy retains only in-frame clones and omits some. The table records about 180,000 clones, approximately 83% of them present only once. The sample consisted of peripheral blood. These receptors originate from a human donor with active or convalescent COVID-19. The donor label of this sample is uncertain.

The chain uses TRBV6-6 and TRBJ1-4; 9 positions agree with TRBD1. The CDR3 extends over 15 amino acids. From germline, CDR1 is MNHNY and CDR2 SVGAGI (reference sequence). Trimming at V came to 6 bases and at J to 0 bases, leaving 2 bases not matched to a gene. CDR3 protein: CASRRTGATNEKLFF. Written as DNA, the CDR3 is TGTGCCAGCAGGCGGACAGGGGCAACTAATGAAAAACTGTTTTTT.

J is TRBJ1-1 and V is TRBV5-1, with a possible D match to TRBD1 (5 bases). Germline V gene lookup returns CDR1 SGHRS and CDR2 YFSETQ. V was pared by 9 bases and J by 3 bases, with 15 bases between. CDR3 length: 13 residues. CDR3: CATKREGDTEAFF. The CDR3, as DNA: TGCGCCACCAAAAGGGAAGGGGACACTGAAGCTTTCTTT.

J is TRBJ2-5 and V is TRBV7-8, with TRBD1 matching 9 bases. Trimming at V came to 5 bases and at J to 2 bases, leaving 6 bases not matched to a gene. The germline V gene has CDR1 SGHVS and CDR2 FQNEAQ. The CDR3 contains 15 residues. This CDR3 reads CASSLGTGPQETQYF. The CDR3 nucleotides read TGTGCCAGCAGCCTCGGGACAGGGCCTCAAGAGACCCAGTACTTC. Complete variable domain (other parts from reference TRBV7-8 and TRBJ2-5): GAGVSQSPRYKVAKRGQDVALRCDPISGHVSLFWYQQALGQGPEFLTYFQNEAQLDKSGLPSDRFFAERPEGSVSTLKIQRTQQEDSAVYLCASSLGTGPQETQYFGPGTRLLVL.

The chain carries TRBV4-3 and TRBJ1-6; perhaps TRBD1 as D (5 bases). CDR1 and CDR2 (germline): LGHNA, YSLEER. V was pared by 1 base and J by 6 bases, with 10 bases between. The CDR3 length is 15 residues. CDR3 loop: CASSQVLDTNSPLHF. In DNA form, the CDR3 reads TGCGCCAGCAGCCAAGTTTTGGACACTAATTCACCCCTCCACTTT.

The V and J genes are TRBV15 and TRBJ2-3; D might be TRBD1 (6 bases). CDR1 is LNHNV and CDR2 is YYDKDF in the germline V gene (reference sequence). Trimming removed 3 bases from V and 6 bases from J, with 19 bases in between. CDR3 length: 16 residues. CDR3 sequence: CATSSKGVFGSDTQYF. The CDR3, as DNA: TGTGCCACCAGCAGTAAGGGGGTCTTTGGGAGTGATACGCAGTATTTT.

V is TRBV2 and J is TRBJ1-3, with TRBD1 matching over 10 bases. The CDR3 covers 15 residues. With V trimmed by 5 bases and J by 2 bases, 3 bases remained unmatched. Germline CDR1 reads SNHLY; CDR2 reads FYNNEI. Here the CDR3 DNA reads TGTGCCAGCAGTAGGGACAGGGGAGCTGGAAACACCATATATTTT. Its translation is CASSRDRGAGNTIYF.

The V call is TRBV19, the J call TRBJ2-1; maybe TRBD2 (6 bases). Trimming left V 5 bases short and J 7 bases short, with 15 bases between. CDR1 and CDR2 (germline): LNHDA, SQIVND (reference sequence). This CDR3 spans 14 amino acids. The CDR3 spells CASSGWREDNEQFF. The CDR3 DNA reads as TGTGCCAGTAGTGGATGGCGGGAAGATAATGAGCAGTTCTTC.

The chain carries TRBV15 and TRBJ2-3, with 12 bases matching TRBD2. The CDR3 loop spans 18 amino acids. CDR1 is LNHNV, CDR2 YYDKDF, per germline (reference sequence). V gave up 0 bases and J gave up 4 bases; unmatched junction bases: 8. Here the CDR3 DNA reads TGTGCCACCAGCAGAGATTTGGCTAGCGGGGGGGCACCAGATACGCAGTATTTT. Amino acid sequence: CATSRDLASGGAPDTQYF.

This chain joins TRBV30 and TRBJ2-7, with TRBD2 matching 7 bases. After removal of 8 bases from V and 7 bases from J, the junction contained 17 bases not matched to a gene. The CDR3 has 14 residues. The V gene's germline CDR1 is GTSNPN and CDR2 SVGIG (reference sequence). CDR3 DNA: TGTGCCCGAACTTCTAGCGGCCAAGGATTTGAGCAGTACTTC. It encodes CARTSSGQGFEQYF.

This rearrangement joins TRBV7-3 to TRBJ2-3; 9 bases agree with TRBD1. V was pared by 6 bases and J by 3 bases, with 10 bases of the junction left unmatched. CDR1 and CDR2 (germline): SGHTA, FQGTGA. The CDR3 has 16 residues. The CDR3 sequence: CASSLAGTGKTDTQYF. DNA of the CDR3: TGTGCCAGCAGTTTGGCCGGGACAGGGAAAACAGATACGCAGTATTTT.

The CDR3 bases are TGTGCCAGCAGACGACTAGCGGGGGGTACCGGGGAGCTGTTTTTT. This gives the protein CASRRLAGGTGELFF. This sequence joins TRBV2 and TRBJ2-2, with TRBD2 identical over 13 bases. CDR1 and CDR2 from the germline V gene are SNHLY and FYNNEI. V gave up 6 bases and J gave up 5 bases; unmatched junction bases: 3. The CDR3 contains 15 residues.

This chain links TRBV6-1 with TRBJ2-5, with 8 bases matching TRBD2. CDR1 MNHNS and CDR2 SASEGT come from the germline V gene. CDR3 length: 18 residues. With V trimmed by 0 bases and J by 7 bases, 16 bases remained unmatched. This CDR3 is CASSEASSGASRGGTQYF. The CDR3 DNA follows: TGTGCCAGCAGTGAAGCGTCGAGCGGGGCCTCCCGGGGGGGGACCCAGTACTTC.

The genes are TRBV11-2 and TRBJ2-3; TRBD2 aligns across 8 bases. The CDR3 is 18 amino acids. Trimming at V came to 2 bases and at J to 2 bases, leaving 12 bases not matched to a gene. Germline CDR1 SGHAT, CDR2 FQNNGV. The CDR3: CASSLSSGSVRNTDTQYF. For the CDR3, the DNA is TGTGCCAGCAGCTTATCCAGCGGGAGCGTAAGAAACACAGATACGCAGTATTTT.

The chain recombines TRBV29-1 with TRBJ2-1, with TRBD1 matching 7 bases. The J segment lost 1 base and the V segment lost 7 bases, leaving 7 bases of the junction unmatched. The CDR3 extends over 14 amino acids. Per germline, CDR1 SQVTM and CDR2 ANQGSEA. CDR3 loop: CSAGQDNSYNEQFF. CDR3 DNA sequence: TGCAGCGCCGGACAGGATAATTCCTACAATGAGCAGTTCTTC.

J is TRBJ1-2 and V is TRBV5-5; D ambiguous. Germline V gives CDR1 SGHKS, CDR2 YYEKEE (reference sequence). The V gene lost 1 base and the J gene lost 3 bases, with 13 bases spanning the gap. There are 15 residues in the CDR3. The CDR3, as DNA: TGTGCCAGCAGCTTGTTCAGCCCAACAGACTATGGCTACACCTTC. Protein sequence: CASSLFSPTDYGYTF.

This sequence joins TRBV18 and TRBJ1-1; the D is unclear. This CDR3 is 13 amino acids long. Trimming cost V 3 bases and J 0 bases, with 5 bases left between them. The germline V gene has CDR1 KGHSH and CDR2 LQKENI. CDR3 amino acids: CASSPQVNTEAFF. CDR3 DNA sequence: TGTGCCAGCTCACCCCAGGTGAACACTGAAGCTTTCTTT.

The chain has TRBV5-4 and TRBJ2-1, with 10 nucleotides matching TRBD2. Unmatched junction bases numbered 3, after V lost 2 bases and J lost 1 base. Per the germline V gene, CDR1 is SGHNT and CDR2 is YYREEE (reference sequence). The CDR3 is 16 residues long. CDR3 in amino acids: CASSLPLAGSYNEQFF. The CDR3 coding sequence is TGTGCCAGCAGCTTACCACTAGCGGGATCCTACAATGAGCAGTTCTTC.

V and J are TRBV11-2 and TRBJ2-5; 8 bases are a match to TRBD2. CDR1 SGHAT and CDR2 FQNNGV come from the germline V gene. The CDR3 is made up of 13 amino acids. V gave up 7 bases and J gave up 5 bases; unmatched junction bases: 6. The CDR3 DNA reads TGTGCCAGCACCATAGCGGGGCGGGAGACCCAGTACTTC. Residues: CASTIAGRETQYF.

The rearrangement joins TRBV10-3 to TRBJ1-1; TRBD1 might be the D (6 bases). Germline V gene lookup returns CDR1 ENHRY and CDR2 SYGVKD. The CDR3 is 14 amino acids. V shed 10 bases and J shed 2 bases, with 17 bases lying between them. In nucleotides, the CDR3 is TGTGCCAGCGACAGGAGCGGAGATAACACTGAAGCTTTCTTT. Translation gives CASDRSGDNTEAFF.

The genes are TRBV7-6 and TRBJ2-6; weak D call: TRBD1 (5 bases). Trimming removed 2 bases from V and 4 bases from J, with 12 bases in between. CDR1 is SGHVS, CDR2 FNYEAQ, per germline. This CDR3 is built from 16 residues. This chain's CDR3 is CASSLQGFWGANVLTF. The CDR3 coding sequence is TGTGCCAGCAGCTTACAGGGCTTCTGGGGGGCCAACGTCCTGACTTTC. Full variable domain (outside the CDR3, taken from reference TRBV7-6 and TRBJ2-6): GAGVSQSPRYKVTKRGQDVALRCDPISGHVSLYWYRQALGQGPEFLTYFNYEAQQDKSGLPNDRFSAERPEGSISTLTIQRTEQRDSAMYRCASSLQGFWGANVLTFGAGSRLTVL.

This clone was counted a single time. The chain links TRBV9 to TRBJ1-2, with 8 bases fitting TRBD1. The germline V gene has CDR1 SGDLS and CDR2 YYNGEE. The CDR3 is made up of 14 amino acids. With 4 bases clipped from V and 9 bases from J, the junction kept 11 bases outside the gene matches. The CDR3 loop is CASSPDRGLRSYTF. The CDR3 DNA is TGTGCCAGCAGCCCTGACAGGGGACTGAGGAGCTACACCTTC.

The V gene is TRBV9, the J gene TRBJ2-2, with D unclear. V was cut by 4 bases and J by 7 bases, with 14 bases left in between. The CDR3 is 14 amino acids. CDR1 is SGDLS and CDR2 is YYNGEE in the germline V gene. The chain's CDR3 is CASSPLTSGGELFF. CDR3 sequence (DNA): TGTGCCAGCAGCCCACTCACTTCCGGCGGGGAGCTGTTTTTT.

V gene TRBV27 combines with J gene TRBJ2-7, with D perhaps matching TRBD2 (6 bases). CDR1 and CDR2 from the germline V gene are MNHEY and SMNVEV (reference sequence). The CDR3 contains 14 residues. V was pared by 2 bases and J by 4 bases, with 12 bases between. CDR3 loop: CASSLIGGQYEQYF. The DNA of the CDR3 is TGTGCCAGCAGTTTAATCGGGGGTCAATACGAGCAGTACTTC.

V gene TRBV7-2 combines with J gene TRBJ2-4; 9 nucleotides line up with TRBD2. CDR1 and CDR2 from the germline V gene are SGHTA and FQGNSA. Germline trimming cut 0 bases from V and 1 base from J; bases unmatched to any gene: 10. The length of the CDR3 is 19 residues. The DNA for the CDR3 is TGTGCCAGCAGCTTAGCATCGGCGGGGGGGCCGGTGGCCAAAAACATTCAGTACTTC. Its translation: CASSLASAGGPVAKNIQYF.

This clone was observed once. This chain connects TRBV6-5 to TRBJ2-3; D gene uncertain. Trimming pared 2 bases from V and 3 bases from J, leaving 6 bases between. The CDR3 spans 13 residues. The germline V gene has CDR1 MNHEY and CDR2 SVGAGI. CDR3 in amino acids: CASSYGRTDTQYF. CDR3 DNA: TGTGCCAGCAGTTACGGTCGGACAGATACGCAGTATTTT.

V usage is TRBV2 and J usage is TRBJ1-5; the match to TRBD1 covers 8 bases. The ends lost 7 bases at V and 2 bases at J; junction bases unmatched: 7. CDR1 and CDR2 (germline): SNHLY, FYNNEI. The CDR3 totals 15 residues. CDR3 amino acids: CASNKDRGGNQPQHF. The CDR3 coding sequence is TGTGCCAGCAATAAAGACAGGGGAGGCAATCAGCCCCAGCATTTT.